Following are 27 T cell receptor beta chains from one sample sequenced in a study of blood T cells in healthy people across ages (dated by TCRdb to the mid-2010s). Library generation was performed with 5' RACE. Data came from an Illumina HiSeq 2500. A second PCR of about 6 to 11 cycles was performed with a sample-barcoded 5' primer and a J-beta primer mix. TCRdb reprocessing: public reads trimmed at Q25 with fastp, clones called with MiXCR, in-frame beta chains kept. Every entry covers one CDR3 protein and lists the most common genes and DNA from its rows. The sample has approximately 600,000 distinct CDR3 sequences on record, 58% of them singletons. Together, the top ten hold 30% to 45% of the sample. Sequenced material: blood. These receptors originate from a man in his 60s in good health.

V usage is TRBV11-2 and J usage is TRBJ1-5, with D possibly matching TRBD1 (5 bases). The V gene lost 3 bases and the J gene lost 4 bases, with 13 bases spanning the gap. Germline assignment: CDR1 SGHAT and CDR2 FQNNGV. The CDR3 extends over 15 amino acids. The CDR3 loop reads CASSLGGWGNQPQHF. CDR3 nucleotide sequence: TGTGCCAGCAGCTTGGGGGGTTGGGGGAATCAGCCCCAGCATTTT.

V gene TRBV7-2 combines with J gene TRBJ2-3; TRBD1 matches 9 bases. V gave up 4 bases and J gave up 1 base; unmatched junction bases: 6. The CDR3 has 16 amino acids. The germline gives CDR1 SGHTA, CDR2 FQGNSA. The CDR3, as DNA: TGTGCCAGCAGCTGGGGACAGGGTGGGGGCACAGATACGCAGTATTTT. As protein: CASSWGQGGGTDTQYF.

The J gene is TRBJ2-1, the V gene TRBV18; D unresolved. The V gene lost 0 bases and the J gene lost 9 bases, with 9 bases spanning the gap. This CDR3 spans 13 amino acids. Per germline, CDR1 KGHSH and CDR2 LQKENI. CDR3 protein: CASSPPDISEQFF. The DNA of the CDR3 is TGTGCCAGCTCACCACCGGATATAAGTGAGCAGTTCTTC.

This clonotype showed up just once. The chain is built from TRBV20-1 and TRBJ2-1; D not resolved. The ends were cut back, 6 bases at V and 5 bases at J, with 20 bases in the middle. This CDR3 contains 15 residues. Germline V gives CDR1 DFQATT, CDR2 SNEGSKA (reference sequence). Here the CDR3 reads CSAIEATTSNNEQFF. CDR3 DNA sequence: TGCAGTGCGATAGAGGCCACAACTTCGAACAATGAGCAGTTCTTC.

The CDR3, as DNA: TGTGCCAGCAGCTACGGACTAGCGGGGCCCTACAATGAGCAGTTCTTC. Translation gives CASSYGLAGPYNEQFF. The rearrangement links TRBV7-2 to TRBJ2-1; 12 bases are shared with TRBD2. Germline trimming cut 4 bases from V and 2 bases from J; bases unmatched to any gene: 3. Germline CDR1 is SGHTA and CDR2 is FQGNSA. The CDR3 covers 16 residues.

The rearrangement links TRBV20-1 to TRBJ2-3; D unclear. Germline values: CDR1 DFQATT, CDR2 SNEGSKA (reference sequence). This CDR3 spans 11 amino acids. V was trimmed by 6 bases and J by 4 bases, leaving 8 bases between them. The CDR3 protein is CSAKVADTQYF. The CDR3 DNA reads TGCAGTGCAAAGGTCGCAGATACGCAGTATTTT.

CDR3 nucleotides: TGTGCCAGCAGCTATGTCCAGGGCGAGCAGTACTTC. It encodes CASSYVQGEQYF. The V and J genes are TRBV3-1 and TRBJ2-5; weak D call: TRBD1 (5 bases). The J call is in doubt because the DNA end fits TRBJ2-7 better. Per germline, CDR1 LGHDT and CDR2 YNNKEL (reference sequence). The CDR3 loop spans 12 amino acids.

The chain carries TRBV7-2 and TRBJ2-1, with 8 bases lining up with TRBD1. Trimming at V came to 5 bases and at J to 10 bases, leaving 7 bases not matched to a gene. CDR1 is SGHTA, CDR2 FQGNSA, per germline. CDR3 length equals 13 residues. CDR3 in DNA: TGTGCCAGCAGCCGGGACAGGTCTTACGAGCAGTTCTTC. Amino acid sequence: CASSRDRSYEQFF.

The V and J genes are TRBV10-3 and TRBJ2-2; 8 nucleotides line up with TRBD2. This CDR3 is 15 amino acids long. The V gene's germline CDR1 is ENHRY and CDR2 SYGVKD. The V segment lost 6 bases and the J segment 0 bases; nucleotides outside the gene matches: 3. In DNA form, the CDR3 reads TGTGCCATCAGACCGGGACTAGCGAACACCGGGGAGCTGTTTTTT. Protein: CAIRPGLANTGELFF.

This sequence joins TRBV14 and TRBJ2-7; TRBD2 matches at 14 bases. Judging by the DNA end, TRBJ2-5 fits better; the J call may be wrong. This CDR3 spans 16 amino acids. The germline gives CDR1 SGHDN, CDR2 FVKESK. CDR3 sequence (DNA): TGTGCCAGCAGCCCTTCCGGGACTAGCGGGGGAGAGACCCAGTACTTC. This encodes CASSPSGTSGGETQYF.

In DNA, the CDR3 is TGCGCCAGCAGCCATCGGTGGAAGGGAACTGAAGCTTTCTTT. Protein: CASSHRWKGTEAFF. This chain joins TRBV4-1 and TRBJ1-1; D not certain. The germline V and J ends were trimmed by 3 bases and 5 bases, with 13 bases remaining between them. Germline V CDR1 and CDR2: MGHRA, YSYEKL. The CDR3 consists of 14 residues.

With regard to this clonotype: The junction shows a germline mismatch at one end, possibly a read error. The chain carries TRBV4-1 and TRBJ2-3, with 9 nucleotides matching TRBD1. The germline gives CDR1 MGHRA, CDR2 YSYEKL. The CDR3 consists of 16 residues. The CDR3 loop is CASRQGQGKNADTQYF. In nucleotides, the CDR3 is TGCGCCAGCAGACAAGGACAGGGGAAGAATGCAGATACGCAGTATTTT.

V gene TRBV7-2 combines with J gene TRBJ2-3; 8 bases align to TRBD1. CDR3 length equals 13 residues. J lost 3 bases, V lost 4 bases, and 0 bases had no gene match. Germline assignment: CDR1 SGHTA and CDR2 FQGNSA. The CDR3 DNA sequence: TGTGCCAGCAGCTGGACAGGGACAGATACGCAGTATTTT. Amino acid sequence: CASSWTGTDTQYF. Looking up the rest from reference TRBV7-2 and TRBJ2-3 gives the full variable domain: GAGVSQSPSNKVTEKGKDVELRCDPISGHTALYWYRQSLGQGLEFLIYFQGNSAPDKSGLPSDRFSAERTGGSVSTLTIQRTQQEDSAVYLCASSWTGTDTQYFGPGTRLTVL.

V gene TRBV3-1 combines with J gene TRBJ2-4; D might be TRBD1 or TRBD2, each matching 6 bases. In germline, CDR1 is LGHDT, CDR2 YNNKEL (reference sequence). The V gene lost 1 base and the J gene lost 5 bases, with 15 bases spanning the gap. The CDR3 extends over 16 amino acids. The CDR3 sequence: CASSQAWGASQNIQYF. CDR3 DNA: TGTGCCAGCAGCCAAGCCTGGGGGGCTAGTCAAAACATTCAGTACTTC. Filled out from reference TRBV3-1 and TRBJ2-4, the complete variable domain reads DTAVSQTPKYLVTQMGNDKSIKCEQNLGHDTMYWYKQDSKKFLKIMFSYNNKELIINETVPNRFSPKSPDKAHLNLHINSLELGDSAVYFCASSQAWGASQNIQYFGAGTRLSVL.

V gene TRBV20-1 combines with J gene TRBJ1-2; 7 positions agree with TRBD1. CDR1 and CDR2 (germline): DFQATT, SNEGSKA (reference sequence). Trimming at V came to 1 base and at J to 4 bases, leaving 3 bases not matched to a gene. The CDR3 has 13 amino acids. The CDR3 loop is CSARAGGRYGYTF. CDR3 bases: TGCAGTGCTAGAGCAGGGGGTCGCTATGGCTACACCTTC.

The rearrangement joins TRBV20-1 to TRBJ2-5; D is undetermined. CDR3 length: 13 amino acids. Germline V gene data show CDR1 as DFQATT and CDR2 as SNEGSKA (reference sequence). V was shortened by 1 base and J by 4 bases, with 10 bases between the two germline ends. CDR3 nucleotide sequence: TGCAGTGCTAGAGTCGCGGCTAGAGAGACCCAGTACTTC. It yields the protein CSARVAARETQYF.

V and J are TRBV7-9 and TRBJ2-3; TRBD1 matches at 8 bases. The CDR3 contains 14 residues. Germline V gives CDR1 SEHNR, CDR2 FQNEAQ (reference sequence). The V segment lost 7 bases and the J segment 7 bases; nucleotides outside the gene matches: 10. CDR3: CASTPGRGLHTQYF. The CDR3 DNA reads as TGTGCCAGCACCCCCGGCAGGGGGCTTCATACGCAGTATTTT.

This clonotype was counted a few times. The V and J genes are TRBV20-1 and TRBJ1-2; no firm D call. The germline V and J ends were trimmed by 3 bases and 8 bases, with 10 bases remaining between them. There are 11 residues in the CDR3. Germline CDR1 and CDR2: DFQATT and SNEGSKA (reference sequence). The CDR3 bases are TGCAGTGCTAGTCAGAGCTCCGGCTACACCTTC. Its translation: CSASQSSGYTF.

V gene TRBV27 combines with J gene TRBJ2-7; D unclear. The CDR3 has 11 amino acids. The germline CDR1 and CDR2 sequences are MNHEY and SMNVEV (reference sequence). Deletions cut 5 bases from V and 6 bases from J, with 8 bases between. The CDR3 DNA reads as TGTGCCAGCAGTGCCTTTGGCGAGCAGTACTTC. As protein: CASSAFGEQYF.

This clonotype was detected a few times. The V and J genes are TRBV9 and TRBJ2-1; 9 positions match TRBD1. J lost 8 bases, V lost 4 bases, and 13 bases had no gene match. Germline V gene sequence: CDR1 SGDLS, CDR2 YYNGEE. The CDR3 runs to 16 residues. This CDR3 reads CASSPSPGQGGDEQFF. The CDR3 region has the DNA TGTGCCAGCAGCCCATCCCCGGGACAGGGTGGCGATGAGCAGTTCTTC.

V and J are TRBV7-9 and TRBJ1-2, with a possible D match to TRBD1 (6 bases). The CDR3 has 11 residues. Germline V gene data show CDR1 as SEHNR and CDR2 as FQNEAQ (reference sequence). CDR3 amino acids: CAGGENYGYTF. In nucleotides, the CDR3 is TGTGCGGGGGGCGAGAACTATGGCTACACCTTC.

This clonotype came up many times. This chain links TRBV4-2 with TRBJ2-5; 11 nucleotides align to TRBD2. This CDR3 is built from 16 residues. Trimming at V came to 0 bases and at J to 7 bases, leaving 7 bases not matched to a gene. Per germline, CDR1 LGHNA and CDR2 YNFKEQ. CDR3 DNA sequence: TGTGCCAGCAGCCAAGATAGCCTAGCGGGGGGTCGGACCCAGTACTTC. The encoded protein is CASSQDSLAGGRTQYF.

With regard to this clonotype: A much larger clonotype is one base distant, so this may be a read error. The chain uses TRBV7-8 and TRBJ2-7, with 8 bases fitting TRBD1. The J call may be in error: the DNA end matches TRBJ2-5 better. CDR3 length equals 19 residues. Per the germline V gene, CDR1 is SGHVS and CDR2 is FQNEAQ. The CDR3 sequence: CASSPFWVPTGVEKETQYF. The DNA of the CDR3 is TGTGCCAGCAGCCCATTCTGGGTGCCGACAGGGGTGGAAAAAGAGACCCAGTACTTC.

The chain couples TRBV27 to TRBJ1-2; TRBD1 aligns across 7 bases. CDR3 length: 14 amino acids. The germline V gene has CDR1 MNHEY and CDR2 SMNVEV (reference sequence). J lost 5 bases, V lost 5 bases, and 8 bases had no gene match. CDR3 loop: CASSPRTGYYGYTF. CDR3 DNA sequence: TGTGCCAGCAGTCCCCGGACAGGATATTATGGCTACACCTTC.

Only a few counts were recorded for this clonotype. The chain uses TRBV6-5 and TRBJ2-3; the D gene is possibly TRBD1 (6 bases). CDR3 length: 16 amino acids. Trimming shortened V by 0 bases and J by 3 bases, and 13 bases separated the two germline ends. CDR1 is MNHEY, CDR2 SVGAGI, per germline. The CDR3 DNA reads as TGTGCCAGCAGTTACTCTGGGCAGGGGTTAACAGATACGCAGTATTTT. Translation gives CASSYSGQGLTDTQYF.

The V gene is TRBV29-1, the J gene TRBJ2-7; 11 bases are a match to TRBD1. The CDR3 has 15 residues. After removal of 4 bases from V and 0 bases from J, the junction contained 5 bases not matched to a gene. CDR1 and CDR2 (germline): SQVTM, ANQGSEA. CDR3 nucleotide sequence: TGCAGCGTTGGAGGGGACAGGGGGTCCTCCTACGAGCAGTACTTC. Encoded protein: CSVGGDRGSSYEQYF.

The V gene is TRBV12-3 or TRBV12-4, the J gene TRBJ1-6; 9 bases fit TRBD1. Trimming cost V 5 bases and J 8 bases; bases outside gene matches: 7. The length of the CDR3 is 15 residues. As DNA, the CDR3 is TGTGCCAGCAGTCCCCCCGGGACAGGGTATTCACCCCTCCACTTT. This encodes CASSPPGTGYSPLHF.